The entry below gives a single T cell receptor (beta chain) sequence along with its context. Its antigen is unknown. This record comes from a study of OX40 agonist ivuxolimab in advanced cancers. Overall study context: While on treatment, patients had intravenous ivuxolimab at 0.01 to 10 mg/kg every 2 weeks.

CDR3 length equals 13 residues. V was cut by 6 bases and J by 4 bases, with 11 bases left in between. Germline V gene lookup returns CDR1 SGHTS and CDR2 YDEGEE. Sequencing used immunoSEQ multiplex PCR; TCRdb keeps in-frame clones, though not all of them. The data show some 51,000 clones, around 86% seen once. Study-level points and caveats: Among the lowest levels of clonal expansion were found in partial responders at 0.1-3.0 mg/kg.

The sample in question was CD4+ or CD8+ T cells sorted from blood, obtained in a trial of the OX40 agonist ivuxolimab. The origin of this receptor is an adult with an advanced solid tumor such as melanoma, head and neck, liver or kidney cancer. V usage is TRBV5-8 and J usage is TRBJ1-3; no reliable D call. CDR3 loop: CASKVPGGNTIYF. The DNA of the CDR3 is TGTGCCAGCAAGGTACCGGGAGGAAACACCATATATTTT.